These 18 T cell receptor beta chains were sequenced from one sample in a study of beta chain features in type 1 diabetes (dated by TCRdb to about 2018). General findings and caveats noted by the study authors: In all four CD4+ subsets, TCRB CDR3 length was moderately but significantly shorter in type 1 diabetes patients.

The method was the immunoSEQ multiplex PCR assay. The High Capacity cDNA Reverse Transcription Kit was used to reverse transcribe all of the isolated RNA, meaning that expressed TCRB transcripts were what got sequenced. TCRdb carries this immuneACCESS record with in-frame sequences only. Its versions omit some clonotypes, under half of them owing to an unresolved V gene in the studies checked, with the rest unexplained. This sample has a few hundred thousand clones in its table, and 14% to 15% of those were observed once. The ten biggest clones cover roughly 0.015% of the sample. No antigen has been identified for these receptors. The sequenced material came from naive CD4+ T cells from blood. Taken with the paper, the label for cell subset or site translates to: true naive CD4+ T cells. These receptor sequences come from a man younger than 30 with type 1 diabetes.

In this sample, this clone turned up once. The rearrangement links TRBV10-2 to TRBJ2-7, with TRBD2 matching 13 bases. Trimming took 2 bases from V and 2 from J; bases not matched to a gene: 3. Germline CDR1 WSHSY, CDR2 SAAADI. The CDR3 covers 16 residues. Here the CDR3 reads CASSERTSGSAYEQYF. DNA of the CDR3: TGCGCCAGCAGTGAGAGGACTAGCGGGAGCGCCTACGAGCAGTACTTC.

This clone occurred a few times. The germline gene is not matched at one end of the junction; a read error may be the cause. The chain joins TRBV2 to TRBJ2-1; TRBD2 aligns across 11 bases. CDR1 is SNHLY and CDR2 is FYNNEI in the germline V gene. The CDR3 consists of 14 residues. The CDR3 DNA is TGTGCCAGCAGTGAAGCGTGGCTAGCGGGAGGAATTATCTTC. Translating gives CASSEAWLAGGIIF.

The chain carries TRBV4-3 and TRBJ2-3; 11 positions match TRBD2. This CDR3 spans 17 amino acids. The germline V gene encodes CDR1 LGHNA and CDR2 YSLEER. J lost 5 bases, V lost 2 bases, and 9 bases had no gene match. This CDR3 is CASSQYLAGGLQDTQYF. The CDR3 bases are TGCGCCAGCAGCCAATACCTAGCGGGGGGACTGCAAGATACGCAGTATTTT.

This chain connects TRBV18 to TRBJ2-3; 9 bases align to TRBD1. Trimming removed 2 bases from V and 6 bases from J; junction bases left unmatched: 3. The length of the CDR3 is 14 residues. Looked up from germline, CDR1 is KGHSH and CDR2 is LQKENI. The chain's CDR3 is CASSPGQGMDTQYF. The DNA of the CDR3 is TGTGCCAGCTCACCAGGACAGGGGATGGATACGCAGTATTTT.

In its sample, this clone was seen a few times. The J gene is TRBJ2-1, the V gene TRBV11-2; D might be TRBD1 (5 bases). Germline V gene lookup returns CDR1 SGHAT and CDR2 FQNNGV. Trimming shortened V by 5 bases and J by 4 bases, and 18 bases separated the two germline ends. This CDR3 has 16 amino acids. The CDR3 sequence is CASSRTGIPRYNEQFF. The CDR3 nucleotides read TGTGCCAGCAGCCGTACAGGCATTCCGCGGTACAATGAGCAGTTCTTC.

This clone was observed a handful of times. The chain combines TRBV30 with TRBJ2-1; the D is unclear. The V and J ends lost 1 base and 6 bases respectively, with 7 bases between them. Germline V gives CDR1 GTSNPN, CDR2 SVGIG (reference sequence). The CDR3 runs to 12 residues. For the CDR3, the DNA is TGTGCCTGGAGTGCCCCAGGCAATGAGCAGTTCTTC. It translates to CAWSAPGNEQFF.

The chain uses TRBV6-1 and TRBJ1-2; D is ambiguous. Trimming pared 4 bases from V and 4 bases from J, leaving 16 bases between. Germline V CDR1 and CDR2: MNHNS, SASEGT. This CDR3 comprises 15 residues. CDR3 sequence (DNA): TGTGCCAGCAGTGTAGGCCGCGGATCCCTCTATGGCTACACCTTC. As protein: CASSVGRGSLYGYTF.

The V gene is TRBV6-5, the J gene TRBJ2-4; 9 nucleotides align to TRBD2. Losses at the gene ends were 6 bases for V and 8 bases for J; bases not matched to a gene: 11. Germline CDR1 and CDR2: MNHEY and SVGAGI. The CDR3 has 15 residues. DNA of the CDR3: TGTGCCAGCAGCAATGGGCGGGGGGGCCCGTACATTCAGTACTTC. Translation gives CASSNGRGGPYIQYF.

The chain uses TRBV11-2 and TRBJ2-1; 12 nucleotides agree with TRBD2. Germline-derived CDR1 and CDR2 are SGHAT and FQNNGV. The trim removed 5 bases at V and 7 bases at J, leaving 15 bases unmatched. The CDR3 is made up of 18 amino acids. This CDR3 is CASSHLGRTSGGRNEQFF. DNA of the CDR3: TGTGCCAGCAGCCACCTTGGAAGAACTAGCGGGGGGAGGAATGAGCAGTTCTTC.

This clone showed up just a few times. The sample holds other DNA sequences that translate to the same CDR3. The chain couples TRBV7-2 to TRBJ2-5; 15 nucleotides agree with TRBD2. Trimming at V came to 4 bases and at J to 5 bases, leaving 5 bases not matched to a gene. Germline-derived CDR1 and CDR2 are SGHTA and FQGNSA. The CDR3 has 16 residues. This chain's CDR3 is CASSSGLAGGQETQYF. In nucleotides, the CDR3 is TGTGCCAGCAGCTCCGGACTAGCGGGGGGGCAGGAGACCCAGTACTTC.

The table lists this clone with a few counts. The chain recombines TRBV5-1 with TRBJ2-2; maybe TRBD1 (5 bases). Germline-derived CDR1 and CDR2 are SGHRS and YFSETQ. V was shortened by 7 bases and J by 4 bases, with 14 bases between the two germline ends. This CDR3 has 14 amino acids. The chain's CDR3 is CASSDQGSTGELFF. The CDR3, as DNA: TGCGCCAGCTCGGACCAGGGTAGCACCGGGGAGCTGTTTTTT.

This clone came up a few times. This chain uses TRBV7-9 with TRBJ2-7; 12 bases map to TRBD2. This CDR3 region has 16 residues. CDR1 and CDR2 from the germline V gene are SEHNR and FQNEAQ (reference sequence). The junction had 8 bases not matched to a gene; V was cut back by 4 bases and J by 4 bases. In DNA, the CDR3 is TGTGCCAGCAGCTCCGGGACTAGCGGGCTGAGATACGAGCAGTACTTC. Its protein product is CASSSGTSGLRYEQYF. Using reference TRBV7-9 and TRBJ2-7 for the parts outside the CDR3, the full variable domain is DTGVSQNPRHKITKRGQNVTFRCDPISEHNRLYWYRQTLGQGPEFLTYFQNEAQLEKSRLLSDRFSAERPKGSFSTLEIQRTEQGDSAMYLCASSSGTSGLRYEQYFGPGTRLTVT.

CDR3 coding DNA: TGTGCCAGCTCACCCCCCGGGACTAGCGGGGTAAATGAGCAGTTCTTC. Protein product: CASSPPGTSGVNEQFF. The V call is TRBV18, the J call TRBJ2-1; 13 bases agree with TRBD2. CDR1 and CDR2 from the germline V gene are KGHSH and LQKENI. With V trimmed by 3 bases and J by 7 bases, 6 bases remained unmatched. The CDR3 length is 16 residues.

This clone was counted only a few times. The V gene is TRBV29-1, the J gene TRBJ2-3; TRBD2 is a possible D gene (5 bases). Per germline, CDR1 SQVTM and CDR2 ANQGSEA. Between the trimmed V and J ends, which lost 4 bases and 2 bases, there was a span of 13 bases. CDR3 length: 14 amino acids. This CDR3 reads CSVVRDASTDTQYF. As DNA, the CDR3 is TGCAGCGTTGTTCGGGATGCCTCCACAGATACGCAGTATTTT.

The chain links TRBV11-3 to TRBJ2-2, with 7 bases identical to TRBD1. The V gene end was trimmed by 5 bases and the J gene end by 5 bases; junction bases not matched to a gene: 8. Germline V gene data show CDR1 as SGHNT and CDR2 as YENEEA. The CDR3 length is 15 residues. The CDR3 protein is CASSGRTGGTGELFF. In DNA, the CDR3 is TGTGCCAGCAGCGGGCGGACAGGCGGGACCGGGGAGCTGTTTTTT.

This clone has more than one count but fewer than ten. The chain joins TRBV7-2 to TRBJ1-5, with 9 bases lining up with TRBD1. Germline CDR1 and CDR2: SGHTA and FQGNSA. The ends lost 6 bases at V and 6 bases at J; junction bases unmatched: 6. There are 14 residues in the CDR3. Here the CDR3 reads CASSHGQGPQPQHF. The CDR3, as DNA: TGTGCCAGCAGTCATGGACAGGGGCCTCAGCCCCAGCATTTT. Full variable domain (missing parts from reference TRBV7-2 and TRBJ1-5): GAGVSQSPSNKVTEKGKDVELRCDPISGHTALYWYRQSLGQGLEFLIYFQGNSAPDKSGLPSDRFSAERTGGSVSTLTIQRTQQEDSAVYLCASSHGQGPQPQHFGDGTRLSIL.

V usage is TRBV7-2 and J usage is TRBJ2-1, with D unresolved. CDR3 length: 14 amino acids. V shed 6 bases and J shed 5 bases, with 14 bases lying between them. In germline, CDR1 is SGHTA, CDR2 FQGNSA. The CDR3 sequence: CASSSPLVHNEQFF. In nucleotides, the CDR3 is TGTGCCAGCAGTTCCCCTCTAGTGCACAATGAGCAGTTCTTC.

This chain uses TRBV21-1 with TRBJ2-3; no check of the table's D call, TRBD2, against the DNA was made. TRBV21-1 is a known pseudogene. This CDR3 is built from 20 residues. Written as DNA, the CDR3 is TGTGCCAGCAGCCATCGGACTAGCGGGAGGTTGAGGGTCACACATGATACGCAGTATTTT. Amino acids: CASSHRTSGRLRVTHDTQYF.